Listed here is a single T cell receptor beta chain. This receptor's antigen is unknown. No clone much larger than this one lies a single base away; base qualities are absent. For sequencing of the TCRbeta CDR3 region, genomic DNA was extracted from the sorted cells. The immunoSEQ Assay was used for sequencing of TCRbeta CDR3 regions. Held by TCRdb, this immuneACCESS table contains in-frame sequences only and omits some clones. Under half of the omission traces to an unresolved V gene where checked; the cause of the rest is unknown. The sample table lists over 75,000 clones, about 90% of them with a count of one. Clones ranked in the top ten supply approximately 8.4% of the sample. The data originate from a study of OX40 agonist ivuxolimab in advanced cancers. About the study as a whole: Ivuxolimab was an agonistic, fully human IgG2 monoclonal antibody directed against OX40 (CD134), a costimulatory receptor. Intravenous ivuxolimab was administered to patients every 2 weeks at six dose levels: 0.01, 0.1, 0.3, 1.5, 3 and 10 mg/kg. Peripheral TCRbeta sequencing was intended to test whether TCR sequence diversity was altered and clonal T-cell expansion was caused by ivuxolimab. The dose-escalation cohort was about 86% male with a mean age of around 64 years, ranging from roughly 23 to 79. Of the 52 patients in dose escalation, 19 had hepatocellular carcinoma, around 15 had melanoma, 9 had renal cell carcinoma and 9 had head and neck cancer. Patients were allowed to have had prior anti-PD-1, anti-PD-L1 or anti-CTLA-4 therapy, and more than 35% of the dose-escalation patients had been treated with checkpoint inhibitors. Partial responses occurred in three dose-escalation patients: two with cutaneous melanoma and one with hepatocellular carcinoma. The paper describes the monotherapy dose-escalation part (N of about 54 patients) of the phase I trial of ivuxolimab. What the authors observed across the whole study: In partial responders in the 0.1-3.0 mg/kg groups, normalized peripheral clonal expansion was found to be among the lowest, especially among CD8+ T cells. Low levels of normalized T-cell clonal expansion were also seen in some nonresponding patients. The antigen specificity of the peripheral T cells that underwent clonal expansion was not determined. At doses from 0.1 to 3.0 mg/kg, clonal expansion was seen in both CD4+ and CD8+ blood T cells between baseline and week 6. After ivuxolimab, expanded clones were on average more numerous among CD8+ T cells than among CD4+ T cells.

Patients with autoimmune disease history or receiving systemic immunosuppression were excluded from the trial. Peripheral blood for TCR sequencing was drawn from every dose cohort at baseline, at cycle 4 day 1 and at cycle 7 day 1. Samples were obtained from an open-label, multicenter, first-in-human phase I dose-escalation trial of ivuxolimab. Adults with locally advanced or metastatic melanoma, renal cell carcinoma, hepatocellular carcinoma or head and neck squamous cell carcinoma were enrolled in the trial. Before TCR sequencing, CD4+ T cells and CD8+ T cells from peripheral blood were sorted into separate populations. The sample consisted of CD4+ or CD8+ T cells sorted from blood, taken in a trial of the OX40 agonist ivuxolimab. The receptor comes from an adult with an advanced solid tumor such as melanoma, head and neck, liver or kidney cancer.

The CDR3 protein sequence reads: CAISAGQGYEQYF. The DNA is TGTGCCATTTCGGCGGGACAGGGGTACGAGCAGTACTTC. The receptor chain draws on TRBV19 and TRBJ2-7, and 10 junctional nucleotides match TRBD1. CDR1 and CDR2, per the germline V gene (reference sequence), are LNHDA and SQIVND. The CDR3 starts with the cysteine, ends with the phenylalanine, and has 13 residues. Only the CDR3 portion is preserved as DNA: 39 bases, with reading frame beginning at the first base. V is trimmed back by 10 bases and J by 4 bases, and the junction contains 7 bases that no gene match accounts for. With the portions outside the CDR3 filled from the reference TRBV19 and TRBJ2-7 genes, the complete variable region becomes DGGITQSPKYLFRKEGQNVTLSCEQNLNHDAMYWYRQDPGQGLRLIYYSQIVNDFQKGDIAEGYSVSREKKESFPLTVTSAQKNPTAFYLCAISAGQGYEQYFGPGTRLTVT.